This entry lists 17 T cell receptor beta chains sequenced from one sample in a study of cytomegalovirus exposure and HLA in healthy donors. PCR primers comprised 60 Vbeta and 13 Jbeta primers. Repertoires were generated with immunoSEQ multiplex PCR, while TCRdb's copy carries only in-frame clones and drops some. The data hold about 190,000 clones, with under 85% observed a single time. The sample comprised PBMCs. These receptors were taken from a woman in her late teens or twenties in good health and CMV-seronegative.

The chain employs TRBV25-1 and TRBJ1-3, with a possible D match to TRBD1 (5 bases). Per germline, CDR1 MGHDK and CDR2 SYGVNS. V lost 11 bases to trimming and J lost 4 bases, with 15 bases between them. CDR3 size: 13 residues. CDR3 in DNA: TGTGCCTCCATCCCAGGGAACGGAAACACCATATATTTT. Its translation: CASIPGNGNTIYF.

This clone was recorded a few times. This sequence joins TRBV2 and TRBJ1-1; 7 positions match TRBD1. The CDR3 spans 16 residues. V was clipped by 7 bases and J by 2 bases; unmatched bases: 13. Germline CDR1 reads SNHLY; CDR2 reads FYNNEI. CDR3 in amino acids: CASTRDSGILNTEAFF. In nucleotides, the CDR3 is TGTGCCAGCACCCGGGACAGCGGAATACTAAACACTGAAGCTTTCTTT.

The gene calls are TRBV15 and TRBJ2-1; D possibly corresponds to TRBD2 (6 bases). The CDR3 length is 17 residues. Germline assignment: CDR1 LNHNV and CDR2 YYDKDF (reference sequence). V was shortened by 1 base and J by 4 bases, with 17 bases between the two germline ends. CDR3 coding DNA: TGTGCCACCAGCAGAGTCAGGTCTAGCGCGGATTACAATGAGCAGTTCTTC. Its protein product is CATSRVRSSADYNEQFF. Using reference TRBV15 and TRBJ2-1 for the parts outside the CDR3, the full variable domain is DAMVIQNPRYQVTQFGKPVTLSCSQTLNHNVMYWYQQKSSQAPKLLFHYYDKDFNNEADTPDNFQSRRPNTSFCFLDIRSPGLGDTAMYLCATSRVRSSADYNEQFFGPGTRLTVL.

The gene calls are TRBV28 and TRBJ1-4, with a possible D match to TRBD1 (6 bases). V was cut by 7 bases and J by 7 bases, with 16 bases left in between. The CDR3 is 14 residues long. Per the germline V gene, CDR1 is MDHEN and CDR2 is SYDVKM. CDR3 amino acids: CASNLDSIGEKLFF. CDR3 DNA: TGTGCCAGCAACCTGGACAGCATCGGTGAAAAACTGTTTTTT.

The chain combines TRBV30 with TRBJ2-6, with TRBD1 identical over 10 bases. This CDR3 region has 16 residues. After removal of 3 bases from V and 2 bases from J, the junction contained 4 bases not matched to a gene. Germline CDR1 reads GTSNPN; CDR2 reads SVGIG (reference sequence). The CDR3 DNA reads as TGTGCCTGGAGACGGGACAGGGGACCTGGGGCCAACGTCCTGACTTTC. It translates to CAWRRDRGPGANVLTF.

The CDR3 DNA reads as TGTGCCAGCAGCTCAGACGGACAGGCCTCCACAGATACGCAGTATTTT. Protein sequence: CASSSDGQASTDTQYF. The rearrangement joins TRBV7-2 to TRBJ2-3; 7 nucleotides agree with TRBD1. The germline V gene has CDR1 SGHTA and CDR2 FQGNSA. The CDR3 length is 16 residues. V shed 4 bases and J 2 bases; nucleotides not matched to a gene: 9.

The chain couples TRBV7-2 to TRBJ2-2, with 7 bases identical to TRBD1. Germline V gene sequence: CDR1 SGHTA, CDR2 FQGNSA. The V gene end was trimmed by 6 bases and the J gene end by 4 bases; junction bases not matched to a gene: 5. The CDR3 covers 14 residues. CDR3 nucleotide sequence: TGTGCCAGCAGTCCGAGACAGGGCACCGGGGAGCTGTTTTTT. Amino acids: CASSPRQGTGELFF.

The chain employs TRBV27 and TRBJ2-7, with D unresolved. The V and J ends lost 5 bases and 4 bases respectively, with 15 bases between them. The CDR3 extends over 14 amino acids. Germline V gives CDR1 MNHEY, CDR2 SMNVEV (reference sequence). The CDR3 nucleotides are TGTGCCAGCAGTCTCGTGGCGGAAGATTACGAGCAGTACTTC. Translated, it gives CASSLVAEDYEQYF.

This chain links TRBV2 with TRBJ2-3, with TRBD1 matching 8 bases. The CDR3 extends over 17 amino acids. J was trimmed by 2 bases and V by 4 bases; bases with no gene match: 11. The germline gives CDR1 SNHLY, CDR2 FYNNEI. The CDR3 DNA is TGTGCCAGCAGTGTTCCGACAGGGGAAGAGTTCACAGATACGCAGTATTTT. It yields the protein CASSVPTGEEFTDTQYF.

The J gene is TRBJ2-3, the V gene TRBV28; 7 nucleotides line up with TRBD1. The CDR3 covers 17 residues. The V segment lost 2 bases and the J segment 5 bases; nucleotides outside the gene matches: 13. CDR1 MDHEN and CDR2 SYDVKM come from the germline V gene. CDR3 DNA: TGTGCCAGCAGTTTAGCGGACAGGATCGCCCTGGGAGATACGCAGTATTTT. This translates into CASSLADRIALGDTQYF.

CDR3 in DNA: TGTGCCAGCAGCTTGGCCGCCGGGAAGGGTAACGAGCAGTACTTC. Its translation: CASSLAAGKGNEQYF. The chain is built from TRBV5-5 and TRBJ2-7; tentative D call: TRBD2 (5 bases). From germline, CDR1 is SGHKS and CDR2 YYEKEE (reference sequence). Deletions cut 0 bases from V and 5 bases from J, with 15 bases between. The CDR3 has 15 residues.

The CDR3 loop reads CASTPGDNYNSPLHF. DNA for the CDR3: TGTGCCAGCACCCCCGGGGACAACTATAATTCACCCCTCCACTTT. The J gene is TRBJ1-6, the V gene TRBV6-6, with TRBD1 as a possible D gene (6 bases). Trimming shortened V by 7 bases and J by 3 bases, and 13 bases separated the two germline ends. The CDR3 has 15 amino acids. CDR1 is MNHNY and CDR2 is SVGAGI in the germline V gene (reference sequence).

The CDR3 sequence: CASRPTGTGGNYGYTF. In nucleotides, the CDR3 is TGTGCCAGCAGGCCAACCGGGACAGGGGGGAACTATGGCTACACCTTC. J is TRBJ1-2 and V is TRBV5-4; TRBD1 matches 11 bases. V lost 5 bases to trimming and J lost 2 bases; unmatched junction nucleotides: 8. The CDR3 is made up of 16 amino acids. In germline, CDR1 is SGHNT, CDR2 YYREEE (reference sequence).

This clone was observed a few times. The chain recombines TRBV7-3 with TRBJ1-1; D perhaps matches TRBD1 (5 bases). V lost 0 bases and J 3 bases, leaving 8 bases between the germline ends. CDR3 length: 14 amino acids. CDR1 and CDR2 from the germline V gene are SGHTA and FQGTGA. CDR3 amino acids: CASSLTGGYTEAFF. The CDR3 nucleotides are TGTGCCAGCAGCTTAACCGGGGGGTACACTGAAGCTTTCTTT.

This clone was found a few times. The rearrangement uses TRBV27 and TRBJ1-2; D remains ambiguous. The germline gives CDR1 MNHEY, CDR2 SMNVEV (reference sequence). CDR3 length: 14 residues. The V and J ends lost 6 bases and 3 bases respectively, with 14 bases between them. The CDR3 protein is CASSSDRRHYGYTF. CDR3 nucleotide sequence: TGTGCCAGCAGCTCCGACCGGAGGCACTATGGCTACACCTTC.

The chain carries TRBV18 and TRBJ1-1; no reliable D call. The germline V gene has CDR1 KGHSH and CDR2 LQKENI. V was shortened by 3 bases and J by 2 bases, with 10 bases between the two germline ends. The CDR3 runs to 14 residues. The CDR3 DNA sequence: TGTGCCAGCTCACCCGGAGGAGATAACACTGAAGCTTTCTTT. Translating it yields CASSPGGDNTEAFF.

This clone was recorded a few times. The J gene is TRBJ2-7, the V gene TRBV29-1; D gene uncertain. Germline CDR1 SQVTM, CDR2 ANQGSEA. The CDR3 has 12 residues. The V and J ends lost 0 bases and 5 bases respectively, with 8 bases between them. CDR3 coding DNA: TGCAGCGTTGAAGATACGTCAGACGAGCAGTACTTC. Translated, it gives CSVEDTSDEQYF.